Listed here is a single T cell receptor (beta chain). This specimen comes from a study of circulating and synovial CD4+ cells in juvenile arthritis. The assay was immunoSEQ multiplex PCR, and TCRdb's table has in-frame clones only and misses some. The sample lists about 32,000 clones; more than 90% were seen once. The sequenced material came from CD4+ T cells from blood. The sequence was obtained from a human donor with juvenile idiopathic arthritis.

In nucleotides, the CDR3 is TGTGCCAGCAGCGCAGCCTACTACACCCCCTACGAGCAGTACTTC. Translation gives CASSAAYYTPYEQYF. This sequence joins TRBV9 and TRBJ2-5, with D uncertain. Gene TRBJ2-7 matches the end of the DNA better, so the J call may be wrong. CDR1 and CDR2 (germline): SGDLS, YYNGEE. The CDR3 is 15 residues long.